This T cell receptor beta chain was retrieved from a study of beta chain features in type 1 diabetes. Expressed TCRB transcripts were sequenced after all isolated RNA was converted to cDNA. Sequencing was performed with immunoSEQ multiplex PCR; in TCRdb, only in-frame clones are kept and a portion is missing. The sample yields 600,000 or so clones, more than 13% seen once. Study-wide results and limits: In all four CD4+ subsets, TCRB CDR3 length was significantly, moderately reduced in type 1 diabetes. Among type 1 diabetes patients, VDJ junctions had fewer insertions and more deletions.

The CDR3 runs 15 residues. Germline CDR1 and CDR2: LGHNA and YSLEER. V was pared by 1 base and J by 4 bases, with 2 bases of the junction left unmatched. A few counts support this clone. What it binds is unknown. CD45RO/CCR7/CD25/CD127/CD95/CD27 sorting isolated CD4+ naive, central memory, regulatory and stem cell-like memory cells. The source material was naive CD4+ T cells from blood. This receptor was obtained from a young man with type 1 diabetes. The chain couples TRBV4-3 to TRBJ1-1, with 11 positions matching TRBD1. CDR3 DNA: TGCGCCAGCAGCCAAGGGGGACAGGGGGGCACTGAAGCTTTCTTT. Its protein product is CASSQGGQGGTEAFF.